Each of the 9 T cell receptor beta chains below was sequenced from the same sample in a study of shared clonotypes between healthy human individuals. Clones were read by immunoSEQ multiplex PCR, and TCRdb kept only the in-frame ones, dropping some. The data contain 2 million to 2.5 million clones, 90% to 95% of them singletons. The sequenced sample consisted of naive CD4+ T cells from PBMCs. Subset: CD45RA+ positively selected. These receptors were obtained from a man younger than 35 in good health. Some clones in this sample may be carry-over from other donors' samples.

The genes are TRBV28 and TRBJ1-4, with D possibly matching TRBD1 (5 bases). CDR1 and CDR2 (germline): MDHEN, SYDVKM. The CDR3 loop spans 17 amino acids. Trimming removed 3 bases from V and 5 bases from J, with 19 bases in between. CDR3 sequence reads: CASSFRMPPGWNEKLFF. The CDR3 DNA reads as TGTGCCAGCAGTTTTCGCATGCCTCCAGGGTGGAATGAAAAACTGTTTTTT.

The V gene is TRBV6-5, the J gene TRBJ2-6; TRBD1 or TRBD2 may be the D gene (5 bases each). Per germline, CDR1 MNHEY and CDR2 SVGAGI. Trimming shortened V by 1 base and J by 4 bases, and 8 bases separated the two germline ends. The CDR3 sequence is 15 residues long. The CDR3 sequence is CASSYWGKGANVLTF. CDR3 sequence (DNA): TGTGCCAGCAGTTACTGGGGGAAGGGGGCCAACGTCCTGACTTTC.

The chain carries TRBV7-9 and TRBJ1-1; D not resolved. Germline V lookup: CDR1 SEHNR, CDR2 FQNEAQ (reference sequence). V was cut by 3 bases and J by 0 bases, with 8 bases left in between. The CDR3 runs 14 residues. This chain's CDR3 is CASSFSALNTEAFF. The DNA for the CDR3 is TGTGCCAGCAGCTTCTCCGCTCTGAACACTGAAGCTTTCTTT.

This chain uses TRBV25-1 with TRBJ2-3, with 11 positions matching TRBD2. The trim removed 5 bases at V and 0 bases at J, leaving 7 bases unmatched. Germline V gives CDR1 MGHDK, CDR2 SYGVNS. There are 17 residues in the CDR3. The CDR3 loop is CASSPGLAVTSTDTQYF. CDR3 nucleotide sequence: TGTGCCAGCAGTCCGGGACTAGCGGTAACTAGCACAGATACGCAGTATTTT.

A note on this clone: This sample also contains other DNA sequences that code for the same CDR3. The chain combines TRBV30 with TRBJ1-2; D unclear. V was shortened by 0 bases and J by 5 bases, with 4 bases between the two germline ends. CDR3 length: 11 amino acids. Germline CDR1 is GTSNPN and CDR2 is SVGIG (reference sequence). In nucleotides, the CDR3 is TGTGCCTGGAGTGTAGGTTATGGCTACACCTTC. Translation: CAWSVGYGYTF.

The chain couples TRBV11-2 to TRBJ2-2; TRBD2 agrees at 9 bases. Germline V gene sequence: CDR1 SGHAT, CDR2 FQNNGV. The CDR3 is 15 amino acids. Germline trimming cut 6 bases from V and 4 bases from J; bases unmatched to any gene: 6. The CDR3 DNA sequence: TGTGCCAGCAGACCACTAGCGGGTACCACCGGGGAGCTGTTTTTT. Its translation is CASRPLAGTTGELFF.

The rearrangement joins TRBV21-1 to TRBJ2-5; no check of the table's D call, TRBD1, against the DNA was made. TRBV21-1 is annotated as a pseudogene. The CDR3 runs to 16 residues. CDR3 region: CASSKEQGMYQETQYF. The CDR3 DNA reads TGTGCCAGCAGCAAAGAGCAGGGGATGTACCAAGAGACCCAGTACTTC.

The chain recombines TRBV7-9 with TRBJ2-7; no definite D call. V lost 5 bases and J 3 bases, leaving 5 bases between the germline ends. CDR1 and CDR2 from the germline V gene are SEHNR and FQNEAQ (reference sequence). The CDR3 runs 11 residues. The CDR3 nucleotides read TGTGCCAGCAGCAACAACTACGAGCAGTACTTC. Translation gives CASSNNYEQYF. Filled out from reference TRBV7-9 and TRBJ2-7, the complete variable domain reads DTGVSQNPRHKITKRGQNVTFRCDPISEHNRLYWYRQTLGQGPEFLTYFQNEAQLEKSRLLSDRFSAERPKGSFSTLEIQRTEQGDSAMYLCASSNNYEQYFGPGTRLTVT.

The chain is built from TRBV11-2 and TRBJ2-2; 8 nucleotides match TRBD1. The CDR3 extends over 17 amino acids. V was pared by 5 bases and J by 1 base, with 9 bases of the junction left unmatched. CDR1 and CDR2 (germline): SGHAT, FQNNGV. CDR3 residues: CASSNIPDRGNTGELFF. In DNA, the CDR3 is TGTGCCAGCAGCAATATTCCCGACAGGGGGAACACCGGGGAGCTGTTTTTT.